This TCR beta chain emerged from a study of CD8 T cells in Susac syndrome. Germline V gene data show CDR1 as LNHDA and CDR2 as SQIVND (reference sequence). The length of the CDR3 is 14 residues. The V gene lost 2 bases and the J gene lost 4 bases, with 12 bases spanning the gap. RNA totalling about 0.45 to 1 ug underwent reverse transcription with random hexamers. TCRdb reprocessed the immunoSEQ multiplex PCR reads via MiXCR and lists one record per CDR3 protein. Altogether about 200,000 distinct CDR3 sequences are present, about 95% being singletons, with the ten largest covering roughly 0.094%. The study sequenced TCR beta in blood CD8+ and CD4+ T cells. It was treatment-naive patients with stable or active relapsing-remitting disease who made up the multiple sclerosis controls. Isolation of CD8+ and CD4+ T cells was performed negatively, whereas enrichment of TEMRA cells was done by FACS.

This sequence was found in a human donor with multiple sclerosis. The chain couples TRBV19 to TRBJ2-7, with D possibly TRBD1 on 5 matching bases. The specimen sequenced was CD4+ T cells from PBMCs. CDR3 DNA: TGTGCCAGTAGTATACAGGGAAGTGCGTACGAGCAGTACTTC. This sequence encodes CASSIQGSAYEQYF. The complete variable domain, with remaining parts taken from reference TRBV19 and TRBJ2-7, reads DGGITQSPKYLFRKEGQNVTLSCEQNLNHDAMYWYRQDPGQGLRLIYYSQIVNDFQKGDIAEGYSVSREKKESFPLTVTSAQKNPTAFYLCASSIQGSAYEQYFGPGTRLTVT.